Below, 17 T cell receptor beta chains from the same sample are listed, as sequenced in a study of blood T cell repertoires in COVID-19. Libraries were prepared by immunoSEQ multiplex PCR; TCRdb keeps only in-frame clonotypes and omits some of them. Of approximately 62,000 clones listed, over 80% are singletons. Sequences were obtained from peripheral blood. Source of these receptors: a human donor with active COVID-19. The donor label of this sample is uncertain.

The chain joins TRBV11-2 to TRBJ1-2; no firm D call. Per the germline V gene, CDR1 is SGHAT and CDR2 is FQNNGV. The CDR3 spans 14 residues. The V end was cut by 2 bases, the J end by 8 bases, with 15 bases between. CDR3 loop: CASSLMEESVGYTF. The CDR3 DNA reads TGTGCCAGCAGCTTAATGGAGGAATCGGTGGGCTACACCTTC.

This rearrangement joins TRBV5-1 to TRBJ2-7; TRBD2 matches at 9 bases. With V trimmed by 0 bases and J by 2 bases, 6 bases remained unmatched. The CDR3 extends over 16 amino acids. CDR1 is SGHRS and CDR2 is YFSETQ in the germline V gene. CDR3 amino acids: CASSLEASSGAYEQYF. The CDR3 DNA follows: TGCGCCAGCAGCTTGGAGGCCTCTAGCGGGGCCTACGAGCAGTACTTC. Drawing the rest from reference TRBV5-1 and TRBJ2-7, the complete variable domain is KAGVTQTPRYLIKTRGQQVTLSCSPISGHRSVSWYQQTPGQGLQFLFEYFSETQRNKGNFPGRFSGRQFSNSRSEMNVSTLELGDSALYLCASSLEASSGAYEQYFGPGTRLTVT.

This chain uses TRBV29-1 with TRBJ2-7; TRBD2 might be the D (6 bases). Germline-derived CDR1 and CDR2 are SQVTM and ANQGSEA. The germline V and J ends were trimmed by 6 bases and 2 bases, with 17 bases remaining between them. The CDR3 is 14 amino acids. The CDR3 region is CSVLRVGRTYEQYF. CDR3 sequence (DNA): TGCAGCGTCCTGCGGGTAGGGAGGACCTACGAGCAGTACTTC.

CDR3: CASSTPGVNTEAFF. The CDR3 DNA reads TGTGCCAGCAGTACCCCGGGGGTGAACACTGAAGCTTTCTTT. This chain uses TRBV6-5 with TRBJ1-1; perhaps TRBD1 as D (5 bases). CDR3 size: 14 residues. Germline V CDR1 and CDR2: MNHEY, SVGAGI. Trimming pared 5 bases from V and 0 bases from J, leaving 10 bases between.

This clone was seen once. This chain uses TRBV5-1 with TRBJ1-4; D gene ambiguous. The V gene's germline CDR1 is SGHRS and CDR2 YFSETQ. V lost 1 base to trimming and J lost 0 bases, with 7 bases between them. The CDR3 has 15 amino acids. The CDR3 sequence is CASSLPGATNEKLFF. CDR3 bases: TGCGCCAGCAGCTTGCCCGGGGCAACTAATGAAAAACTGTTTTTT.

The rearrangement uses TRBV2 and TRBJ2-3; 7 bases map to TRBD2. The CDR3 extends over 16 amino acids. CDR1 and CDR2 from the germline V gene are SNHLY and FYNNEI. V lost 8 bases, J lost 2 bases, and 13 bases stayed unmatched. The CDR3 protein is CASGRGRGRNTDTQYF. The CDR3 DNA reads as TGTGCCAGCGGCCGAGGGCGGGGGAGAAACACAGATACGCAGTATTTT.

CDR3 amino acids: CASSKEGESSYNEQFF. For the CDR3, the DNA is TGTGCCAGCAGCAAAGAGGGGGAAAGCTCCTACAATGAGCAGTTCTTC. This chain links TRBV21-1 with TRBJ2-1; TRBD1 is taken as the D call from the table, unchecked against the DNA. TRBV21-1 is a recognized pseudogene. The CDR3 extends over 16 amino acids.

V is TRBV6-2 or TRBV6-3 and J is TRBJ2-7, with 8 positions matching TRBD1. Trimming removed 5 bases from V and 1 base from J; junction bases left unmatched: 7. Germline-derived CDR1 and CDR2 are MNHEY and SVGEGT. The CDR3 sequence is 15 residues long. This CDR3 is CASSHGQGGSYEQYF. In DNA, the CDR3 is TGTGCCAGCAGTCACGGACAGGGCGGGTCCTACGAGCAGTACTTC.

The CDR3 protein is CASSSDREENTEAFF. As DNA, the CDR3 is TGTGCCAGCAGTTCAGACCGGGAGGAAAACACTGAAGCTTTCTTT. The chain is built from TRBV28 and TRBJ1-1; D remains ambiguous. The CDR3 is 15 amino acids. Trimming cost V 4 bases and J 2 bases, with 14 bases left between them. Germline V gene lookup returns CDR1 MDHEN and CDR2 SYDVKM.

This rearrangement joins TRBV5-4 to TRBJ1-1; TRBD1 matches 8 bases. The V and J ends lost 4 bases and 1 base, in that order; junction bases with no gene match: 6. The CDR3 has 15 amino acids. CDR1 SGHNT and CDR2 YYREEE come from the germline V gene (reference sequence). CDR3 bases: TGTGCCAGCAGCCGTAGACAGGGGCAGAACACTGAAGCTTTCTTT. This codes for CASSRRQGQNTEAFF.

V and J are TRBV11-2 and TRBJ2-1; 15 nucleotides match TRBD2. The V gene end was trimmed by 0 bases and the J gene end by 4 bases; junction bases not matched to a gene: 4. The CDR3 is 18 residues long. Germline loops: CDR1 SGHAT, CDR2 FQNNGV. The CDR3 reads CASSLDGLAGGLYNEQFF. The CDR3 bases are TGTGCCAGCAGCTTAGACGGACTAGCGGGGGGGCTGTACAATGAGCAGTTCTTC. The variable domain in full, with the rest retrieved from reference TRBV11-2 and TRBJ2-1, is EAGVAQSPRYKIIEKRQSVAFWCNPISGHATLYWYQQILGQGPKLLIQFQNNGVVDDSQLPKDRFSAERLKGVDSTLKIQPAKLEDSAVYLCASSLDGLAGGLYNEQFFGPGTRLTVL.

The J gene is TRBJ1-1, the V gene TRBV5-6, with 8 bases lining up with TRBD1. The CDR3 has 14 residues. V dropped 0 bases and J dropped 4; count of bases not matched to a gene: 2. From germline, CDR1 is SGHDT and CDR2 YYEEEE. This chain's CDR3 is CASSLADRGTEAFF. CDR3 nucleotides: TGTGCCAGCAGCTTGGCTGACAGGGGCACTGAAGCTTTCTTT. The full variable domain, its missing parts supplied by reference TRBV5-6 and TRBJ1-1, is DAGVTQSPTHLIKTRGQQVTLRCSPKSGHDTVSWYQQALGQGPQFIFQYYEEEERQRGNFPDRFSGHQFPNYSSELNVNALLLGDSALYLCASSLADRGTEAFFGQGTRLTVV.

This chain joins TRBV9 and TRBJ2-5, with D possibly matching TRBD2 (5 bases). V was clipped by 0 bases and J by 7 bases, with 13 bases between them. This CDR3 spans 14 amino acids. The germline V gene has CDR1 SGDLS and CDR2 YYNGEE. Here the CDR3 DNA reads TGTGCCAGCAGCGTAGGCAGCGGCCCTGGGACCCAGTACTTC. This gives the protein CASSVGSGPGTQYF.

The chain is built from TRBV7-9 and TRBJ2-1; TRBD2 aligns across 11 bases. The germline V gene has CDR1 SEHNR and CDR2 FQNEAQ (reference sequence). V lost 3 bases and J lost 5; bases outside the gene matches: 0. CDR3 length equals 14 residues. CDR3 amino acids: CASSFSGRDNEQFF. CDR3 nucleotides: TGTGCCAGCAGCTTTAGCGGGAGGGACAATGAGCAGTTCTTC. The full variable domain, its missing parts supplied by reference TRBV7-9 and TRBJ2-1, is DTGVSQNPRHKITKRGQNVTFRCDPISEHNRLYWYRQTLGQGPEFLTYFQNEAQLEKSRLLSDRFSAERPKGSFSTLEIQRTEQGDSAMYLCASSFSGRDNEQFFGPGTRLTVL.

The CDR3 nucleotides read TGTGCCACCAGCAGAGATCCAAGGGGCCTCGGAGGGGAAAAACTGTTTTTT. It is translated as CATSRDPRGLGGEKLFF. The chain links TRBV15 to TRBJ1-4, with D perhaps TRBD1 (5 bases). The V gene's germline CDR1 is LNHNV and CDR2 YYDKDF (reference sequence). Between the trimmed V and J ends, which lost 0 bases and 8 bases, there was a span of 19 bases. This CDR3 comprises 17 residues.

This chain connects TRBV28 to TRBJ2-7, with D possibly TRBD1 on 6 matching bases. The germline V gene encodes CDR1 MDHEN and CDR2 SYDVKM. The V end was cut by 3 bases, the J end by 4 bases, with 7 bases between. The CDR3 runs 12 residues. The CDR3 sequence is CASSFGQYEQYF. Written as DNA, the CDR3 is TGTGCCAGCAGTTTTGGACAGTACGAGCAGTACTTC.

The chain employs TRBV6-5 and TRBJ2-7, with D perhaps matching TRBD2 (6 bases). This CDR3 has 15 residues. Germline assignment: CDR1 MNHEY and CDR2 SVGAGI. The V end was cut by 2 bases, the J end by 3 bases, with 14 bases between. The CDR3 sequence: CASSYLSREGYEQYF. The CDR3 bases are TGTGCCAGCAGTTACCTTTCGCGGGAAGGCTACGAGCAGTACTTC.